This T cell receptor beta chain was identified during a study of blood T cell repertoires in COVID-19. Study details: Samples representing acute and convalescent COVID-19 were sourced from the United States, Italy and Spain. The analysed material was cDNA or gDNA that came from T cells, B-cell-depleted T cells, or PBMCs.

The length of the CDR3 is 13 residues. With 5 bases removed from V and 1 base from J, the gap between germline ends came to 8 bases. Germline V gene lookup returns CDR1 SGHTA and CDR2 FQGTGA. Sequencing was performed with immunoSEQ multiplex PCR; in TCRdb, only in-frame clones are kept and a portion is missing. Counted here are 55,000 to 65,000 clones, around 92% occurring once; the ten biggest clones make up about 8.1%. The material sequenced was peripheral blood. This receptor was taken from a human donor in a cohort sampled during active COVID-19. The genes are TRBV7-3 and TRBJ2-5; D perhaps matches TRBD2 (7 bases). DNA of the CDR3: TGTGCCAGCAGCGGGGGGGCCCAAGAGACCCAGTACTTC. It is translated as CASSGGAQETQYF.